This entry lists 15 T cell receptor beta chains sequenced from one sample in a study of OX40 agonist ivuxolimab in advanced cancers. Sequencing used immunoSEQ multiplex PCR; TCRdb keeps in-frame clones, though not all of them. The sample includes tens of thousands of clones, 75% to 90% seen only once; the top ten take under 1%. Material: CD4+ or CD8+ T cells sorted from blood, obtained in a trial of the OX40 agonist ivuxolimab. These receptors originate from an adult with an advanced solid tumor such as melanoma, head and neck, liver or kidney cancer.

The chain employs TRBV18 and TRBJ2-1; 8 nucleotides line up with TRBD2. Trimming at V came to 2 bases and at J to 2 bases, leaving 8 bases not matched to a gene. CDR3 length equals 17 residues. The germline V gene has CDR1 KGHSH and CDR2 LQKENI. CDR3 in amino acids: CASSPGLAGLTYNEQFF. The CDR3 coding sequence is TGTGCCAGCTCACCAGGGCTAGCGGGCCTGACCTACAATGAGCAGTTCTTC.

The chain carries TRBV21-1 and TRBJ2-5; TRBD2, as called in the table, went unchecked against the DNA. TRBV21-1 is a recognized pseudogene. This CDR3 region has 16 residues. The CDR3 is CASSKEERQPGETQYF. The CDR3 coding sequence is TGTGCCAGCAGCAAAGAAGAGCGGCAGCCCGGGGAGACCCAGTACTTC.

This rearrangement joins TRBV28 to TRBJ1-2; 12 nucleotides agree with TRBD1. This CDR3 has 14 amino acids. CDR1 and CDR2 (germline): MDHEN, SYDVKM. V was clipped by 4 bases and J by 8 bases; unmatched bases: 5. CDR3 sequence: CASSSSGTGGGYTF. CDR3 nucleotide sequence: TGTGCCAGCAGTTCCTCCGGGACAGGGGGCGGCTACACCTTC.

The chain uses TRBV7-9 and TRBJ1-1, with 7 bases aligning to TRBD1. The CDR3 has 14 residues. Germline V gene sequence: CDR1 SEHNR, CDR2 FQNEAQ (reference sequence). V dropped 5 bases and J dropped 0; count of bases not matched to a gene: 3. The CDR3 DNA follows: TGTGCCAGCAGCGGACAGGCCATGAACACTGAAGCTTTCTTT. Translated: CASSGQAMNTEAFF.

The chain recombines TRBV7-9 with TRBJ1-1; 10 nucleotides align to TRBD1. This CDR3 is 14 amino acids long. Trimming cost V 6 bases and J 4 bases; bases outside gene matches: 5. The germline V gene encodes CDR1 SEHNR and CDR2 FQNEAQ (reference sequence). The CDR3 bases are TGTGCCAGCAGGCCGGGACAGGGGACCACTGAAGCTTTCTTT. It yields the protein CASRPGQGTTEAFF.

The chain is built from TRBV13 and TRBJ2-3; D remains ambiguous. This CDR3 spans 13 amino acids. Looked up from germline, CDR1 is PRHDT and CDR2 is FYEKMQ (reference sequence). Trimming removed 4 bases from V and 0 bases from J, with 5 bases in between. CDR3 amino acids: CASSSDSTDTQYF. CDR3 DNA sequence: TGTGCCAGCAGCTCGGACAGCACAGATACGCAGTATTTT. The variable domain in full, completed from reference TRBV13 and TRBJ2-3, reads AAGVIQSPRHLIKEKRETATLKCYPIPRHDTVYWYQQGPGQDPQFLISFYEKMQSDKGSIPDRFSAQQFSDYHSELNMSSLELGDSALYFCASSSDSTDTQYFGPGTRLTVL.

The V gene is TRBV11-2, the J gene TRBJ2-7, with D perhaps TRBD2 (6 bases). The CDR3 is 13 amino acids. The germline CDR1 and CDR2 sequences are SGHAT and FQNNGV. V was clipped by 3 bases and J by 3 bases, with 9 bases between them. CDR3 region: CASSLGRDYEQYF. The CDR3 nucleotides read TGTGCCAGCAGCTTGGGGCGGGACTACGAGCAGTACTTC.

The chain combines TRBV4-1 with TRBJ2-5; the match to TRBD2 covers 15 bases. The J call is in doubt because the DNA end fits TRBJ2-7 better. The CDR3 is made up of 17 amino acids. Germline V gives CDR1 MGHRA, CDR2 YSYEKL. In DNA, the CDR3 is TGCGCCAGCAGCCAACGTACCGGGACTAGCGGGGGGTACGAGCAGTACTTC. It yields the protein CASSQRTGTSGGYEQYF.

Only one count was recorded for this clone. The chain couples TRBV5-4 to TRBJ2-7; 11 positions agree with TRBD1. The V and J ends lost 4 bases and 2 bases, in that order; junction bases with no gene match: 2. Germline V gene lookup returns CDR1 SGHNT and CDR2 YYREEE (reference sequence). This CDR3 contains 14 residues. For the CDR3, the DNA is TGTGCCAGCAGCCGGGACAGGGGGACCTACGAGCAGTACTTC. Its protein product is CASSRDRGTYEQYF. Full variable domain (outside the CDR3, taken from reference TRBV5-4 and TRBJ2-7): ETGVTQSPTHLIKTRGQQVTLRCSSQSGHNTVSWYQQALGQGPQFIFQYYREEENGRGNFPPRFSGLQFPNYSSELNVNALELDDSALYLCASSRDRGTYEQYFGPGTRLTVT.

The chain combines TRBV7-9 with TRBJ2-5, with TRBD2 matching over 11 bases. Germline trimming cut 4 bases from V and 1 base from J; bases unmatched to any gene: 5. The CDR3 contains 16 residues. The V gene's germline CDR1 is SEHNR and CDR2 FQNEAQ (reference sequence). CDR3 sequence (DNA): TGTGCCAGCAGCTCCGGACTAGCGGGCCCCCAAGAGACCCAGTACTTC. It encodes CASSSGLAGPQETQYF.

The rearrangement joins TRBV19 to TRBJ1-6, with TRBD1 matching over 7 bases. Germline lookup yields CDR1 LNHDA and CDR2 SQIVND (reference sequence). The CDR3 loop spans 13 amino acids. V lost 9 bases, J lost 4 bases, and 3 bases stayed unmatched. The CDR3 region is CASGDSYNSPLHF. The CDR3 nucleotides read TGTGCCAGCGGGGACAGTTATAATTCACCCCTCCACTTT.

The rearrangement joins TRBV5-1 to TRBJ2-2; no clear D gene. The length of the CDR3 is 15 residues. Germline assignment: CDR1 SGHRS and CDR2 YFSETQ. V lost 2 bases to trimming and J lost 0 bases, with 8 bases between them. The CDR3 is CASSFSSANTGELFF. DNA for the CDR3: TGCGCCAGCAGCTTTTCCTCCGCGAACACCGGGGAGCTGTTTTTT.

This clone was seen more than once but under ten times. V is TRBV28 and J is TRBJ1-2; TRBD1 aligns across 9 bases. The germline gives CDR1 MDHEN, CDR2 SYDVKM. This CDR3 region has 14 residues. Trimming removed 6 bases from V and 4 bases from J; junction bases left unmatched: 6. The CDR3 is CASSGDRELYGYTF. The CDR3 DNA sequence: TGTGCCAGCAGCGGGGACAGGGAACTCTATGGCTACACCTTC.

This clone was detected only once. V and J are TRBV5-1 and TRBJ2-3; unclear D gene. The germline gives CDR1 SGHRS, CDR2 YFSETQ. The length of the CDR3 is 15 residues. With 0 bases removed from V and 2 bases from J, the gap between germline ends came to 10 bases. CDR3 nucleotide sequence: TGCGCCAGCAGCTTGGAAGGTAGCCCCACAGATACGCAGTATTTT. It translates to CASSLEGSPTDTQYF. Together with reference TRBV5-1 and TRBJ2-3, the CDR3 gives the full variable domain: KAGVTQTPRYLIKTRGQQVTLSCSPISGHRSVSWYQQTPGQGLQFLFEYFSETQRNKGNFPGRFSGRQFSNSRSEMNVSTLELGDSALYLCASSLEGSPTDTQYFGPGTRLTVL.

V gene TRBV18 combines with J gene TRBJ2-7; 8 nucleotides match TRBD1. Germline trimming cut 0 bases from V and 2 bases from J; bases unmatched to any gene: 6. The CDR3 extends over 16 amino acids. The germline gives CDR1 KGHSH, CDR2 LQKENI. The CDR3 spells CASSPPRGQATYEQYF. The CDR3 nucleotides read TGTGCCAGCTCACCACCTCGGGGACAGGCCACCTACGAGCAGTACTTC.